The 15 T cell receptor beta chains below come from one sample, sequenced in a study of naive and memory T cell subsets. A UMI-containing oligonucleotide was joined by 3' ligation to the TCR cDNA template. The SP2 primer and nested alpha and beta constant region primers amplified ligated cDNA in four rounds. One entry per CDR3 protein results from TCRdb running MiXCR on the 5' RACE reads. In the table there are more than 45,000 distinct CDR3 sequences, 4.7% of which are singletons. The source of these receptors is a female donor in good health.

This clonotype was seen at least ten times. The J gene is TRBJ2-3, the V gene TRBV5-1, with 9 bases fitting TRBD1. The CDR3 loop spans 14 amino acids. CDR1 is SGHRS, CDR2 YFSETQ, per germline. Germline trimming cut 4 bases from V and 6 bases from J; bases unmatched to any gene: 6. In DNA form, the CDR3 reads TGCGCCAGCAGCACCCGGGACAGGGTGGATACGCAGTATTTT. This codes for CASSTRDRVDTQYF.

This clonotype showed up many times. The chain uses TRBV20-1 and TRBJ2-4; TRBD1 agrees at 7 bases. The germline gives CDR1 DFQATT, CDR2 SNEGSKA (reference sequence). Trimming cost V 7 bases and J 7 bases; bases outside gene matches: 7. The CDR3 has 12 amino acids. Written as DNA, the CDR3 is TGCAGTGTTACCAGGGGGTTGAACATTCAGTACTTC. It is translated as CSVTRGLNIQYF.

This clonotype has at least ten counts. The chain couples TRBV19 to TRBJ2-1, with TRBD2 identical over 9 bases. The CDR3 extends over 15 amino acids. Trimming removed 3 bases from V and 5 bases from J; junction bases left unmatched: 5. The germline V gene encodes CDR1 LNHDA and CDR2 SQIVND (reference sequence). The DNA for the CDR3 is TGTGCCAGTAGTATTGGGCTAGCGGGACACAATGAGCAGTTCTTC. It is translated as CASSIGLAGHNEQFF.

In its sample, this clonotype is medium-sized. This rearrangement joins TRBV7-9 to TRBJ2-1; the match to TRBD2 covers 10 bases. The J segment lost 0 bases and the V segment lost 5 bases, leaving 7 bases of the junction unmatched. The CDR3 extends over 17 amino acids. Germline values: CDR1 SEHNR, CDR2 FQNEAQ (reference sequence). This CDR3 reads CASSPGTSESSYNEQFF. CDR3 bases: TGTGCCAGCAGCCCCGGGACTAGCGAGAGCTCCTACAATGAGCAGTTCTTC.

This clonotype was observed many times. The chain uses TRBV9 and TRBJ1-2, with D uncertain. CDR1 and CDR2 from the germline V gene are SGDLS and YYNGEE. Trimming removed 0 bases at V and 2 bases at J, with 5 bases between. There are 13 residues in the CDR3. CDR3 coding DNA: TGTGCCAGCAGCGTAGATCCCAACTATGGCTACACCTTC. Residues: CASSVDPNYGYTF.

This clonotype appeared a few times. This sequence joins TRBV29-1 and TRBJ2-4; 7 bases align to TRBD2. J gave up 1 base and V 3 bases, and 6 bases lay outside the gene matches. The germline V gene has CDR1 SQVTM and CDR2 ANQGSEA. This CDR3 comprises 15 residues. The CDR3 DNA is TGCAGCGTTGAGGGACTACGAGGGGCCAAAAACATTCAGTACTTC. This encodes CSVEGLRGAKNIQYF.

This clonotype has just one count. This may stem from a read error, because a much larger clone lies one nucleotide away. The chain recombines TRBV5-5 with TRBJ2-1; D is perhaps TRBD2 (6 bases). V gave up 3 bases and J gave up 4 bases, with 20 bases separating them. Germline V gene sequence: CDR1 SGHKS, CDR2 YYEKEE (reference sequence). The CDR3 has 17 amino acids. Written as DNA, the CDR3 is TGTGCCAGCAGCTGGGCTCGGACTAACGATCGTTACAATGAGCAGTTCTTC. As protein: CASSWARTNDRYNEQFF.

Turning to this clonotype: A much larger clone differs by one base, so this may be a read error. The chain carries TRBV18 and TRBJ1-5; TRBD1 agrees at 9 bases. CDR3 size: 16 residues. The V and J ends lost 4 bases and 2 bases, in that order; junction bases with no gene match: 6. From germline, CDR1 is KGHSH and CDR2 LQKENI. DNA for the CDR3: TGTGCCAGCTCACGGGGACAGGGCGAAGGCAATCAGCCCCAGCATTTT. It yields the protein CASSRGQGEGNQPQHF.

With respect to this clonotype: It may be a read error: a sequence one base away is much more abundant. The rearrangement links TRBV10-3 to TRBJ2-1; D perhaps matches TRBD1 (5 bases). Germline V gives CDR1 ENHRY, CDR2 SYGVKD. This CDR3 region has 14 residues. Trimming stripped 6 bases from V and 9 bases from J, with 18 bases between. The CDR3 protein is CAISGQGGNSEQFF. CDR3 nucleotides: TGTGCCATCAGCGGTCAGGGTGGCAACAGTGAGCAGTTCTTC.

In this sample, this clonotype turned up many times. The chain links TRBV19 to TRBJ2-7, with 7 bases fitting TRBD2. Germline V gene lookup returns CDR1 LNHDA and CDR2 SQIVND (reference sequence). The CDR3 extends over 15 amino acids. Trimming cost V 3 bases and J 1 base; bases outside gene matches: 6. The CDR3 bases are TGTGCCAGTAGTATTGCGGGAGTGGATTCCTACGAGCAGTACTTC. It encodes CASSIAGVDSYEQYF.

This clonotype was detected a few times. This rearrangement joins TRBV7-6 to TRBJ2-7, with D uncertain. The CDR3 length is 14 residues. The V end was cut by 5 bases, the J end by 2 bases, with 13 bases between. The germline V gene has CDR1 SGHVS and CDR2 FNYEAQ. In nucleotides, the CDR3 is TGTGCCAGCAGCCCCCGACTGGTTACCTACGAGCAGTACTTC. It yields the protein CASSPRLVTYEQYF.

This clonotype was counted ten times or more. The chain carries TRBV6-2 or TRBV6-3 and TRBJ2-7, with TRBD1 matching over 9 bases. The length of the CDR3 is 14 residues. Germline assignment: CDR1 MNHEY and CDR2 SVGEGT. With V trimmed by 4 bases and J by 1 base, 2 bases remained unmatched. As DNA, the CDR3 is TGTGCCAGCAGTTTTGGGACAGGGTCCTACGAGCAGTACTTC. Translated: CASSFGTGSYEQYF.

This clonotype was observed at least ten times. DNA for the CDR3: TGTGCCAGCAGCTCCGGGGGAGGGTGGGGGAGCACTGAAGCTTTCTTT. Translated, it gives CASSSGGGWGSTEAFF. V is TRBV7-2 and J is TRBJ1-1, with D possibly matching TRBD1 (5 bases). Trimming removed 4 bases at V and 4 bases at J, with 19 bases between. Germline lookup yields CDR1 SGHTA and CDR2 FQGNSA. The CDR3 is 16 residues long.

Many counts were recorded for this clonotype. V and J are TRBV2 and TRBJ1-1; D not resolved. V dropped 6 bases and J dropped 4 bases, with 15 bases sitting between them. The CDR3 covers 14 residues. Germline V gene data show CDR1 as SNHLY and CDR2 as FYNNEI. The CDR3 nucleotides are TGTGCCAGCAGGCCCGGGTCGGTGGGCACTGAAGCTTTCTTT. Protein: CASRPGSVGTEAFF. The whole variable domain, remainder taken from reference TRBV2 and TRBJ1-1, is EPEVTQTPSHQVTQMGQEVILRCVPISNHLYFYWYRQILGQKVEFLVSFYNNEISEKSEIFDDQFSVERPDGSNFTLKIRSTKLEDSAMYFCASRPGSVGTEAFFGQGTRLTVV.

This clonotype was observed at least ten times. The chain is built from TRBV6-2 or TRBV6-3 and TRBJ2-1; D is uncertain. V was pared by 6 bases and J by 3 bases, with 9 bases between. Germline CDR1 MNHEY, CDR2 SVGEGT. The CDR3 contains 13 residues. The DNA of the CDR3 is TGTGCCAGCAGATGGCGATTCTACAATGAGCAGTTCTTC. Translated: CASRWRFYNEQFF.